This T cell receptor (beta chain) was obtained from a study of a mutant IDH1 vaccine in newly diagnosed glioma. This clone has only one observation. Its antigen is not identified. Sequenced by immunoSEQ multiplex PCR; TCRdb stores in-frame clones only, minus some. Of about 40,000 clones listed, about nine tenths are singletons. The CDR3 loop spans 14 amino acids. V was clipped by 0 bases and J by 3 bases, with 9 bases between them. Looked up from germline, CDR1 is ENHRY and CDR2 is SYGVKD. The time point here: week 5, during vaccination. A single vaccine dose contained 300 ug of mutant IDH1 20-mer peptide, and topical imiquimod was used with it.

The TCR sequence derives from a middle-aged man with glioma. The sample here was PBMCs, taken from a glioma patient whose treatment included an IDH1 peptide vaccine. The chain employs TRBV10-3 and TRBJ2-7; D uncertain. The CDR3 is CAISESGADYEQYF. The CDR3, as DNA: TGTGCCATCAGTGAGTCTGGTGCGGACTACGAGCAGTACTTC.